The present TCR beta chain was sequenced within a study of blood T cell repertoires in COVID-19. Study-level information: The study drew acute and convalescent COVID-19 samples from the United States, Italy and Spain. T cells, B-cell-depleted T cells, or PBMCs supplied cDNA or gDNA.

Germline V lookup: CDR1 SGDLS, CDR2 YYNGEE. This CDR3 is 15 amino acids long. The germline V and J ends were trimmed by 0 bases and 5 bases, with 15 bases remaining between them. In the study's own analysis: Quantification of nucleated cells was approximated via reference gene primer amplification. TCRdb keeps only in-frame clones here, not all; method: immunoSEQ multiplex PCR. D and trimming were read from the DNA, whereas the V and J calls and clone size are those reported in that table. The sample carries roughly 230,000 clones, around 82% recorded once. This chain links TRBV9 with TRBJ2-7, with TRBD1 as a possible D gene (6 bases). This clonotype was obtained from a woman older than 75 with acute or convalescent COVID-19. Input material: peripheral blood. The CDR3 nucleotides read TGTGCCAGCAGCGTAGCCACAGGGCAATTCCACGAGCAGTACTTC. Its translation: CASSVATGQFHEQYF.